This is a list of T cell receptor beta chains from one sample in a study of patients and donors after allogeneic stem cell transplantation. TCRdb ran MiXCR on the RT-PCR reads and lists one entry per CDR3 protein. Here the sample spans around 7,000 distinct CDR3 sequences, roughly 12% being singletons. The sequenced sample was blood, either unsorted or a sorted T cell fraction (not recorded which). All receptors come from a human donor who was either an allogeneic HSCT recipient or a stem cell or donor lymphocyte infusion donor (not recorded which). It is not recorded whose cells these are; they may come from a transplant donor. CDR3s include the opening cysteine and the closing phenylalanine or tryptophan. Fields, in order: clone size, D gene, J gene, V gene, CDR3 DNA, CDR3 protein. The D gene is left open where the match is weak. Not every row has a clone size; where given, it reads once, few, many or a size class.

once	TRBD2	TRBJ2-1	TRBV7-9	TGTGCCAGCAAGACTAAGCGGGAGGGCAATGAGCAGTTCTTC	CASKTKREGNEQFF
many	NA	TRBJ1-1	TRBV7-2	TGTGCCAGCAGCCCGGGCCCTAACACTGAAGCTTTCTTT	CASSPGPNTEAFF
few	NA	TRBJ2-3	TRBV27	TGTGCCAGCAGTTTAGTGGGGGGCACAGATACGCAGTATTTT	CASSLVGGTDTQYF
many	TRBD2	TRBJ2-5	TRBV4-2	TGTGCCAGCAGCCAAGGAGGAGCGGGAGGCGAGACCCAGTACTTC	CASSQGGAGGETQYF
NA	NA	TRBJ1-1	TRBV7-9	TGTGCCAGCAGCTTGATAAACACTGAAGCTTTCTTT	CASSLINTEAFF
few	NA	TRBJ2-1	TRBV4-3	TGCGCCAGCAGCCAAGATGCCCTATCCGTTGAGCAGTTCTTC	CASSQDALSVEQFF
few	NA	TRBJ1-4	TRBV3-2	TGTGCCAGCAGCCCGACAGGGGGCGGACAAGAAGAGAATGAAAAACTGTTTTTT	CASSPTGGGQEENEKLFF
medium-sized	NA	TRBJ1-4	TRBV7-9	TGTGCCAGCAGCTTTAGCGAAGATCAAGAAAAACTGTTTTTT	CASSFSEDQEKLFF
few	NA	TRBJ2-3	TRBV4-3	TGCGCCAGCAGCCCAGACAGTTTGTCCACAGATACGCAGTATTTT	CASSPDSLSTDTQYF
many	NA	TRBJ2-5	TRBV20-1	TGCAGTGCTAGACGGGAGACCCAGTACTTC	CSARRETQYF
NA	NA	TRBJ2-7	TRBV4-1	TGCGCCAGCAGCCAAGATCGCACAAGCCTAGCTGGCGAGCAGTACTTC	CASSQDRTSLAGEQYF
medium-sized	NA	TRBJ1-1	TRBV7-2	TGTGCCAGCAGCCCTGGACAGATGAACACTGAAGCTTTCTTT	CASSPGQMNTEAFF
many	NA	TRBJ1-3	TRBV5-1	TGCGCCAGCAGCTTGGATGGGAACTCTGGAAACACCATATATTTT	CASSLDGNSGNTIYF
NA	TRBD2	TRBJ2-1	TRBV6-6	TGTGCCAGCAATAGCGGGGGATTTAATGAGCAGTTCTTC	CASNSGGFNEQFF
few	NA	TRBJ1-5	TRBV27	TGTGCCAGCAGTTTACGTAGGACGGAACCCAATCAGCCCCAGCATTTT	CASSLRRTEPNQPQHF
NA	NA	TRBJ2-3	TRBV27	TGTGCCAGCAGTGTTAGCGGTCGCACAGATTCGCAGTATTTT	CASSVSGRTDSQYF
NA	NA	TRBJ2-7	TRBV7-9	TGTGCCAGCAGCCAGATCTACGAGCAGTACTTC	CASSQIYEQYF
few	NA	TRBJ1-1	TRBV11-3	TGTGCCAGCAGCTTAAGACAGGTCGGCACTGAAGCTTTCTTT	CASSLRQVGTEAFF
many	NA	TRBJ1-1	TRBV5-6	TGTGCCAGCAGCTTGGACAGGGCAAACACTGAAGCTTTCTTT	CASSLDRANTEAFF
many	TRBD1	TRBJ2-3	TRBV20-1	TGCAGTGCTAGATACCTTTCCGGGACAGGGCGGTCAGATACGCAGTATTTT	CSARYLSGTGRSDTQYF
few	NA	TRBJ1-2	TRBV7-6	TGTGCCAGCAGCTTAGATCCAGGGGAGCCCCGGTACACCTTC	CASSLDPGEPRYTF
medium-sized	TRBD1	TRBJ1-2	TRBV20-1	TGCAGTGCGCCAGGACAGGGGTTCTTCTATGGCTACACCTTC	CSAPGQGFFYGYTF
many	NA	TRBJ2-7	TRBV5-1	TGCGCCAGCAGCGGCACGGGGTCCTACGAGCAGTACTTC	CASSGTGSYEQYF
few	NA	TRBJ1-5	TRBV7-2	TGTGCCAGCAGCTTAGAAAGGGGCGTGAATCAGCCCCAGCATTTT	CASSLERGVNQPQHF
many	TRBD1	TRBJ1-1	TRBV15	TGTGCCACCAGCAGAGGACAGGGCCTTATGAACACTGAAGCTTTCTTT	CATSRGQGLMNTEAFF
many	TRBD2	TRBJ2-1	TRBV4-1	TGCGCCAGCAGCCAAGGACTAGCGGTAAACAATGAGCAGTTCTTC	CASSQGLAVNNEQFF